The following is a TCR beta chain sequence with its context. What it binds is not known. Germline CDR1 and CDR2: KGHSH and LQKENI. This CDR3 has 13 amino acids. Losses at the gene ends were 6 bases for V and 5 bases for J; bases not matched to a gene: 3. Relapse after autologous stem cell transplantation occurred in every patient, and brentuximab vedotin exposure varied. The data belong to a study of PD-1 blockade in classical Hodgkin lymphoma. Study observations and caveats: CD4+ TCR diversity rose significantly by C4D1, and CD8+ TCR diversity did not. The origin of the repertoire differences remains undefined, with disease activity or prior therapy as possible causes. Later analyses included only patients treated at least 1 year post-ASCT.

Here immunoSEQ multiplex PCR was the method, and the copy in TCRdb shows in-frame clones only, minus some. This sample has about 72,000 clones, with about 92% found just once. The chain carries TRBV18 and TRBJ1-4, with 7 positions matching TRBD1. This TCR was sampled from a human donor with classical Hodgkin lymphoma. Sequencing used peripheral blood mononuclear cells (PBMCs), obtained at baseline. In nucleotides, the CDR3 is TGTGCCAGCTCGGGACAGTCGAATGAAAAACTGTTTTTT. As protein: CASSGQSNEKLFF.